This TCR beta chain was identified in a study of T-cell memory formation after mild COVID-19. Study-wide context: Clusters of TCRs were largely donor specific. Study-level findings and limits: The study found balanced CD4/CD8 in clones contracting day 15 to 85 and a CD4+ lean in later expanders. CD4+ clones that contracted lay mainly in CM and EM; CD8+ ones lay in EMRA.

To note about this clonotype: The target antigen is unknown.

Germline V gives CDR1 SNHLY, CDR2 FYNNEI. The CDR3 sequence is 13 residues long. V dropped 3 bases and J dropped 7 bases, with 7 bases sitting between them. Each CDR3 protein gets one entry after TCRdb re-called the 5' RACE reads with MiXCR. The table has about 140,000 distinct CDR3 sequences, 14% seen once. Sequencing was carried out using PBMCs or a T cell subset sorted from them (not recorded which). This chain links TRBV2 with TRBJ1-6, with D hard to call. The origin of this receptor is an adult woman who had mild COVID-19 (a few samples of this study predate the infection). Cell type and time point are not known. The CDR3 reads CASSDQWNSPLHF. The CDR3, as DNA: TGTGCCAGCAGTGACCAGTGGAATTCACCCCTCCACTTT.